The 16 T cell receptor beta chains below were found in one sample sequenced in a study of cytomegalovirus exposure and HLA in healthy donors. The data were produced by immunoSEQ multiplex PCR, yet TCRdb's version contains in-frame clones alone and is incomplete. The sample lists approximately 120,000 clones, approximately 90% occurring once. Sequences were obtained from PBMCs. These receptors all stem from a woman between 18 and 30 years old in good health and CMV-seronegative.

The rearrangement joins TRBV5-1 to TRBJ1-1; D is unresolved. Trimming left V 0 bases short and J 7 bases short, with 4 bases between. CDR3 size: 11 residues. In germline, CDR1 is SGHRS, CDR2 YFSETQ. DNA of the CDR3: TGCGCCAGCAGCTTGGGCAGTGAAGCTTTCTTT. It encodes CASSLGSEAFF.

This clone has a single count. The chain carries TRBV28 and TRBJ1-2, with TRBD1 as a possible D gene (5 bases). CDR1 and CDR2 from the germline V gene are MDHEN and SYDVKM. The CDR3 is made up of 14 amino acids. Trimming shortened V by 6 bases and J by 8 bases, and 19 bases separated the two germline ends. DNA for the CDR3: TGTGCCAGCAGCTTGGGGTTGGGGGGTAACGGCTACACCTTC. Protein product: CASSLGLGGNGYTF.

V gene TRBV6-5 combines with J gene TRBJ1-6; 7 positions agree with TRBD1. CDR1 MNHEY and CDR2 SVGAGI come from the germline V gene. This CDR3 is 14 amino acids long. Trimming at V came to 8 bases and at J to 5 bases, leaving 6 bases not matched to a gene. Written as DNA, the CDR3 is TGTGCCAGCGGCACCGGGACAGATAATTCACCCCTCCACTTT. Encoded protein: CASGTGTDNSPLHF.

This chain links TRBV2 with TRBJ2-7; 14 bases line up with TRBD2. V was clipped by 7 bases and J by 7 bases; unmatched bases: 6. CDR3 size: 14 residues. Per the germline V gene, CDR1 is SNHLY and CDR2 is FYNNEI. For the CDR3, the DNA is TGTGCCAGCATGGGACTAGCGGGAGTTCGGGAGCAGTACTTC. It yields the protein CASMGLAGVREQYF.

This chain joins TRBV30 and TRBJ1-1; D gene ambiguous. V was pared by 2 bases and J by 4 bases, with 11 bases between. The CDR3 covers 13 residues. Germline CDR1 reads GTSNPN; CDR2 reads SVGIG (reference sequence). The CDR3 DNA follows: TGTGCCTGGAGTATACGTTTGCGCACTGAAGCTTTCTTT. It codes for CAWSIRLRTEAFF.

The J gene is TRBJ1-5, the V gene TRBV30; 7 bases are shared with TRBD1. CDR3 size: 18 residues. Germline lookup yields CDR1 GTSNPN and CDR2 SVGIG (reference sequence). The V segment lost 1 base and the J segment 7 bases; nucleotides outside the gene matches: 19. The chain's CDR3 is CAWSAVMTGRRLGQPQHF. CDR3 nucleotides: TGTGCCTGGAGTGCAGTAATGACAGGGCGTCGGTTGGGGCAGCCCCAGCATTTT.

The chain is built from TRBV30 and TRBJ2-1; D is ambiguous. V was trimmed by 7 bases and J by 5 bases, leaving 18 bases between them. There are 14 residues in the CDR3. In germline, CDR1 is GTSNPN, CDR2 SVGIG (reference sequence). The CDR3 nucleotides read TGTGCCTCCCGAACCCGGAGCAAACACAATGAGCAGTTCTTC. It specifies CASRTRSKHNEQFF. Looking up the rest from reference TRBV30 and TRBJ2-1 gives the full variable domain: SQTIHQWPATLVQPVGSPLSLECTVEGTSNPNLYWYRQAAGRGLQLLFYSVGIGQISSEVPQNLSASRPQDRQFILSSKKLLLSDSGFYLCASRTRSKHNEQFFGPGTRLTVL.

The chain couples TRBV4-1 to TRBJ2-1; D possibly corresponds to TRBD2 (5 bases). This CDR3 has 15 amino acids. The V end lost 1 base, the J end lost 6 bases, and 13 bases lay between the germline ends. The germline gives CDR1 MGHRA, CDR2 YSYEKL. CDR3 DNA sequence: TGCGCCAGCAGCCAAGTTAGCTCGGACTCCAATGAGCAGTTCTTC. It specifies CASSQVSSDSNEQFF.

This chain joins TRBV15 and TRBJ1-1, with D tentatively TRBD1 (6 bases). The length of the CDR3 is 14 residues. Germline CDR1 reads LNHNV; CDR2 reads YYDKDF (reference sequence). V lost 4 bases, J lost 5 bases, and 14 bases lay in between. The CDR3 reads CATSNQGSMTEAFF. The CDR3 nucleotides are TGTGCCACCAGCAATCAGGGGAGTATGACTGAAGCTTTCTTT.

J is TRBJ2-5 and V is TRBV5-1; 11 bases map to TRBD1. The CDR3 is 16 residues long. V lost 2 bases to trimming and J lost 5 bases; unmatched junction nucleotides: 8. Germline V gives CDR1 SGHRS, CDR2 YFSETQ. The CDR3 protein is CASSFGRTGGGETQYF. DNA for the CDR3: TGCGCCAGCAGCTTTGGGAGGACAGGGGGCGGGGAGACCCAGTACTTC.

This chain uses TRBV4-1 with TRBJ1-6; the D is unclear. The CDR3 loop spans 12 amino acids. V was trimmed by 3 bases and J by 10 bases, leaving 7 bases between them. CDR1 MGHRA and CDR2 YSYEKL come from the germline V gene. In DNA, the CDR3 is TGCGCCAGCAGCCATGCTATATCACCCCTCCACTTT. Translated: CASSHAISPLHF.

This chain connects TRBV7-8 to TRBJ2-7; the D gene is possibly TRBD2 (6 bases). Germline CDR1 and CDR2: SGHVS and FQNEAQ. The CDR3 covers 12 residues. The V and J ends lost 4 bases and 4 bases respectively, with 8 bases between them. CDR3 DNA sequence: TGTGCCAGCAGCTGGAGGGCATACGAGCAGTACTTC. Encoded protein: CASSWRAYEQYF. The entire variable domain, with the rest obtained from reference TRBV7-8 and TRBJ2-7, is as follows: GAGVSQSPRYKVAKRGQDVALRCDPISGHVSLFWYQQALGQGPEFLTYFQNEAQLDKSGLPSDRFFAERPEGSVSTLKIQRTQQEDSAVYLCASSWRAYEQYFGPGTRLTVT.

Of note for this clone: Relative to the germline gene, one junction end is altered; a read error may explain this. The rearrangement uses TRBV28 and TRBJ1-2; 8 bases match TRBD1. The germline gives CDR1 MDHEN, CDR2 SYDVKM. The CDR3 is 12 residues long. In nucleotides, the CDR3 is TGTGCCAGCACCACACTAGGGGACAGGACGATCTTC. Its protein is CASTTLGDRTIF.

The J gene is TRBJ2-5, the V gene TRBV7-6; 9 bases line up with TRBD2. Germline V CDR1 and CDR2: SGHVS, FNYEAQ. The CDR3 runs to 15 residues. The J segment lost 4 bases and the V segment lost 2 bases, leaving 5 bases of the junction unmatched. The CDR3 DNA reads TGTGCCAGCAGCTTAAGGCGGGGGGGCCGAGAGACCCAGTACTTC. Its protein product is CASSLRRGGRETQYF. The variable domain in full, completed from reference TRBV7-6 and TRBJ2-5, reads GAGVSQSPRYKVTKRGQDVALRCDPISGHVSLYWYRQALGQGPEFLTYFNYEAQQDKSGLPNDRFSAERPEGSISTLTIQRTEQRDSAMYRCASSLRRGGRETQYFGPGTRLLVL.

This chain connects TRBV30 to TRBJ2-1; maybe TRBD2 (6 bases). The CDR3 spans 14 residues. Trimming pared 2 bases from V and 9 bases from J, leaving 17 bases between. CDR1 and CDR2 (germline): GTSNPN, SVGIG (reference sequence). CDR3 in amino acids: CAWSRSGRGSEQFF. DNA of the CDR3: TGTGCCTGGAGTCGTAGCGGCCGAGGGAGTGAGCAGTTCTTC.

J is TRBJ1-2 and V is TRBV5-6; 7 bases align to TRBD1. The CDR3 has 13 residues. The germline gives CDR1 SGHDT, CDR2 YYEEEE. J lost 10 bases, V lost 4 bases, and 10 bases had no gene match. In DNA, the CDR3 is TGTGCCAGCAGCCAAGCAGACAGGGCTTTCTACACCTTC. As protein: CASSQADRAFYTF.